A single sample is the source of the 9 T cell receptor beta chains below, sequenced in a study of T cells in Graves' hyperthyroidism and ophthalmopathy. TCR beta CDR3 regions were amplified from RNA transcripts. When the TCR CDR3 underwent first-round RT-PCR, the HTBI primer set was used. TCRdb processed the multiplex PCR reads anew with MiXCR; each CDR3 protein has one entry. The table shows about 590,000 distinct CDR3 sequences, with around 14% occurring only once. Material for sequencing was blood. The receptors come from a woman aged 25 to 39 with Graves' hyperthyroidism.

This clonotype was seen more than once but under ten times. CDR3 residues: CASRSNRAPYNEQFF. In DNA form, the CDR3 reads TGTGCCAGCAGGTCCAACAGGGCCCCTTACAATGAGCAGTTCTTC. The gene calls are TRBV6-1 and TRBJ2-1, with D tentatively TRBD1 (6 bases). Germline CDR1 MNHNS, CDR2 SASEGT. The CDR3 is 15 amino acids. The V end was cut by 6 bases, the J end by 4 bases, with 16 bases between.

This clonotype was counted many times. The rearrangement links TRBV28 to TRBJ2-1; unclear D gene. This CDR3 spans 14 amino acids. Germline loops: CDR1 MDHEN, CDR2 SYDVKM. Trimming took off 6 bases at V and 3 bases at J, with 12 bases between the two ends. This chain's CDR3 is CASSVGASYNEQFF. The DNA for the CDR3 is TGTGCCAGCAGCGTCGGAGCGAGCTACAATGAGCAGTTCTTC.

This clonotype was observed many times. The V gene is TRBV18, the J gene TRBJ2-7; D tentatively fits TRBD1 or TRBD2 (5 bases each). Germline V gene lookup returns CDR1 KGHSH and CDR2 LQKENI. This CDR3 spans 14 amino acids. The V gene lost 2 bases and the J gene lost 3 bases, with 11 bases spanning the gap. The DNA of the CDR3 is TGTGCCAGCTCACCAGTGGGGGTAATCTACGAGCAGTACTTC. It translates to CASSPVGVIYEQYF.

This clonotype was recorded many times. V is TRBV7-9 and J is TRBJ2-1; the D gene is possibly TRBD1 (5 bases). This CDR3 is 14 amino acids long. The germline V gene has CDR1 SEHNR and CDR2 FQNEAQ (reference sequence). Trimming stripped 3 bases from V and 7 bases from J, with 13 bases between. As DNA, the CDR3 is TGTGCCAGCAGCTTGCGACAGCATAGTAATGAGCAGTTCTTC. This codes for CASSLRQHSNEQFF.

In its sample, this clonotype was seen many times. The chain recombines TRBV6-1 with TRBJ2-1, with a possible D match to TRBD2 (5 bases). CDR3 length: 11 amino acids. V dropped 5 bases and J dropped 10 bases, with 9 bases sitting between them. Germline assignment: CDR1 MNHNS and CDR2 SASEGT. The DNA for the CDR3 is TGTGCCAGCAGTTACGGGGTGGAGCAGTTCTTC. The encoded protein is CASSYGVEQFF.

This clonotype has ten or more counts. The chain recombines TRBV3-1 with TRBJ2-7; no reliable D call. The germline gives CDR1 LGHDT, CDR2 YNNKEL (reference sequence). V was shortened by 4 bases and J by 5 bases, with 12 bases between the two germline ends. There are 13 residues in the CDR3. The CDR3 DNA sequence: TGTGCCAGCAGCCCTACAAGTTCTAACGAGCAGTACTTC. It yields the protein CASSPTSSNEQYF.

The table lists this clonotype with many counts. The rearrangement uses TRBV24-1 and TRBJ2-2; 9 bases agree with TRBD1. This CDR3 comprises 18 residues. Germline-derived CDR1 and CDR2 are KGHDR and SFDVKD. After removal of 10 bases from V and 5 bases from J, the junction contained 19 bases not matched to a gene. This chain's CDR3 is CATPVWDRASRETGELFF. CDR3 nucleotides: TGTGCCACTCCGGTGTGGGACAGGGCAAGCAGGGAGACCGGGGAGCTGTTTTTT.

Ten or more counts support this clonotype. The gene calls are TRBV12-3 or TRBV12-4 and TRBJ2-3; D is perhaps TRBD2 (6 bases). The CDR3 has 14 residues. Trimming took 8 bases from V and 6 from J, leaving 18 bases between them. The CDR3: CASSPEGGVDTQYF. In nucleotides, the CDR3 is TGTGCCAGCTCCCCTGAGGGAGGAGTTGATACGCAGTATTTT.

This clonotype was counted a few times. The J gene is TRBJ2-1, the V gene TRBV18; 10 nucleotides agree with TRBD2. The CDR3 contains 16 residues. V trimming: 3 bases; J trimming: 3 bases; junction bases outside the gene matches: 5. Germline assignment: CDR1 KGHSH and CDR2 LQKENI. The CDR3 reads CASSPPGTSDYNEQFF. CDR3 coding DNA: TGTGCCAGCTCACCGCCGGGGACTAGCGACTACAATGAGCAGTTCTTC. Supplemented by reference TRBV18 and TRBJ2-1, the full variable domain reads NAGVMQNPRHLVRRRGQEARLRCSPMKGHSHVYWYRQLPEEGLKFMVYLQKENIIDESGMPKERFSAEFPKEGPSILRIQQVVRGDSAAYFCASSPPGTSDYNEQFFGPGTRLTVL.